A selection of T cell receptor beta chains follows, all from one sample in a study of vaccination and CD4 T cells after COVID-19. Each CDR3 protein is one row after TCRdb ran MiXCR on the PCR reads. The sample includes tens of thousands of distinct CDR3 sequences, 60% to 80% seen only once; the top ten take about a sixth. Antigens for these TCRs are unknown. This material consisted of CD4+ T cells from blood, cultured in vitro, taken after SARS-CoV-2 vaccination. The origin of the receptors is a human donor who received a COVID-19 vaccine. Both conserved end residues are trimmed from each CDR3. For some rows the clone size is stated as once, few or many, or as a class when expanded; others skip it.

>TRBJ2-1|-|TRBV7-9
ASSPTDGEQF
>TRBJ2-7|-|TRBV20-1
SARQGADSSYEQY
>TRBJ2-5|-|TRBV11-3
ASSLRQGGVRETQY
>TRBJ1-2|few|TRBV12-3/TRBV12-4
ASSPINNNYGYT
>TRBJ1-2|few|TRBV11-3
ASSQTQGNYGYT
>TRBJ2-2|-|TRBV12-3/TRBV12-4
ASSFRRGNGELF
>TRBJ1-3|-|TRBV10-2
ASSPLGGSSGNTIY
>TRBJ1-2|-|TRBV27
ASSTHRGRYGGHT
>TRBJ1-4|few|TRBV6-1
ATGTGGVKVAEKLF
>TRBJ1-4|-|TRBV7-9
ASTPAGSLNEKLF
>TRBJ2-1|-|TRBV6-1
ASTSGGKYNEQF
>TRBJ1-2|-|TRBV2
ASSHRVYGYT
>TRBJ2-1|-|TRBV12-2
ASRPGQGSSYNEQF
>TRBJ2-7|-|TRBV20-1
SASRATYEQY
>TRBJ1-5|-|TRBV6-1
ASRGQGLISNQPQH
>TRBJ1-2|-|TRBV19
ASRTTENPLYGYT
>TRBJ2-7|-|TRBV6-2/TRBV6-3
ASSYLPSGNYEQY
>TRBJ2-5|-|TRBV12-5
ASGLVQFQETQY
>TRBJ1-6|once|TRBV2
ASNRDGNSPLH
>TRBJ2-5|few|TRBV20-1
SARSGGNQETQY
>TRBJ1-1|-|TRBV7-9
ASSLAKGLGTEAF
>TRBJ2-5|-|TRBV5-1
ASSLSGGRGETQY
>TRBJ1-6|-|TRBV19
ASSIFGNNSPLH
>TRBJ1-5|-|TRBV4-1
ASSPTRGRGNQPQH
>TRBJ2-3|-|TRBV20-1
SARDGASGTDTQY
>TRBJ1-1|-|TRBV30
AWSRSQATEAF
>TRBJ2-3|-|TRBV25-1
ASRREGDTQY
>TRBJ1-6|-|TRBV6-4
ASNGLWDRAPSPLH
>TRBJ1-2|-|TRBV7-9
ASSSREPGPGYT
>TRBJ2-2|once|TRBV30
AWSVLSGTGELF
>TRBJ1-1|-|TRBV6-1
ASTRPPGQGARTEAF
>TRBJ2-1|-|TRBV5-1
ASMRSGGYYNEQF
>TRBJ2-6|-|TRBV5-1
ASSPGTGDGANVLT
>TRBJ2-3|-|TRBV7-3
ASSLPSGTSGGARGTDTQY
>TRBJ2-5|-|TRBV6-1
ASRSDSGLETQY
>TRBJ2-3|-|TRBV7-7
ASSLTSGADTQY
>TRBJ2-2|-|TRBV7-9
ASSSMTGTLNTGELF
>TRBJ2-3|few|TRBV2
ASSDDRYTDTQY
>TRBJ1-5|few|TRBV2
ASRADRGSNQPQH
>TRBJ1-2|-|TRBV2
ATKTEVYGYT
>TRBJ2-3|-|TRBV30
AWTKRNTQY
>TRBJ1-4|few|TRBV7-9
ASSAQGGEEKLF
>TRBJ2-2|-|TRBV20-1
SANGPNTGELF
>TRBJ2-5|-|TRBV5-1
ASSLETTGGTQY
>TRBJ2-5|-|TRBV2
ASSEGLATRETQY
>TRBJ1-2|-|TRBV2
ASSATGVSYGYT
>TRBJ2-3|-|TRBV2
ASDRVHTDTQY
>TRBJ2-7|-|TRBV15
ATSRKGGSSYEQY
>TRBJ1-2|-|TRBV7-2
ASSLVRSPYGYT
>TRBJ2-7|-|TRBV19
ASSMRLILGEQY
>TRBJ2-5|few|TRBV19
ASSPRTSGGQETQY
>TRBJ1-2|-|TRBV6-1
ASSKANYGYT
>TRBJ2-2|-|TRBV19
ASSNTGIVSGELF
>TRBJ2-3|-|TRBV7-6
ASSQGLAAGTDTQY
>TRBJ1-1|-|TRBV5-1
ASSLLGHKNTEAF